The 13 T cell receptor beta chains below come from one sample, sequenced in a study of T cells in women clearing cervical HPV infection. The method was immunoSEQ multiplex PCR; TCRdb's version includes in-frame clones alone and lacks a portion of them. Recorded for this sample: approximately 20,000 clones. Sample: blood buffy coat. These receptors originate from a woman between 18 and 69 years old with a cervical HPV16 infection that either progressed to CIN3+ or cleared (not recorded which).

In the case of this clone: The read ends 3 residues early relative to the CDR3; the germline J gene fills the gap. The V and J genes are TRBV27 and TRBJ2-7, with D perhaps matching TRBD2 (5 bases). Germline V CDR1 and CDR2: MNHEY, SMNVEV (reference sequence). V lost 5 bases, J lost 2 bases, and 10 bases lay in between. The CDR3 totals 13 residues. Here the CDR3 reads CASSPRGPYEQYF. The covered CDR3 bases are TGTGCCAGCAGTCCGAGAGGGCCCTACGAG.

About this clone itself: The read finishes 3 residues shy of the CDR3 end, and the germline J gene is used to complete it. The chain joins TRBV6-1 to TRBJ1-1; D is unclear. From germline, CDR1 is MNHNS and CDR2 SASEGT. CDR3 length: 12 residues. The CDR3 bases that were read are TGTGCCAGCAGTGAGTCCTGGCAGCGG. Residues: CASSESWQR. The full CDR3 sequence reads CASSESWQRAFF.

Partial CDR3 DNA: TGTGCCAGCAGTGACCTCGGGACAGGGGGTCAGCCC. Protein: CASSDLGTGGQP. The full CDR3 is CASSDLGTGGQPQHF. The chain employs TRBV6-1 and TRBJ1-5; 11 bases are shared with TRBD1. The missing CDR3 end, 3 residues past where the read stops, is filled in from the germline J gene. Germline V gene lookup returns CDR1 MNHNS and CDR2 SASEGT. The CDR3 loop spans 15 amino acids. V lost 3 bases to trimming and J lost 6 bases; unmatched junction nucleotides: 4.

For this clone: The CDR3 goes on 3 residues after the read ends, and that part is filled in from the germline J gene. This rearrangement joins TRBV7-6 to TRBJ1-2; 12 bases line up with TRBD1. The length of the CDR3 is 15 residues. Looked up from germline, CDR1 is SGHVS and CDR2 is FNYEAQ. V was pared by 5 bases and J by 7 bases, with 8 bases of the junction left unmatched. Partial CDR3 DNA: TGTGCCAGCAGCCCTACCGGGACAGGGGGCCGTGGC. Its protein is CASSPTGTGGRG. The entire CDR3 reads CASSPTGTGGRGYTF.

The covered CDR3 bases are TGTGCCAGCAGCTCCACGACAGGGAACTATGGC. As protein: CASSSTTGNYG. The complete CDR3 protein is CASSSTTGNYGYTF. The rearrangement joins TRBV2 to TRBJ1-2; 7 nucleotides align to TRBD1. The sequenced fragment ends 3 residues before the CDR3 boundary, so the rest is inferred from the germline J gene. Germline lookup yields CDR1 SNHLY and CDR2 FYNNEI. The CDR3 covers 14 residues. Trimming at V came to 6 bases and at J to 2 bases, leaving 6 bases not matched to a gene.

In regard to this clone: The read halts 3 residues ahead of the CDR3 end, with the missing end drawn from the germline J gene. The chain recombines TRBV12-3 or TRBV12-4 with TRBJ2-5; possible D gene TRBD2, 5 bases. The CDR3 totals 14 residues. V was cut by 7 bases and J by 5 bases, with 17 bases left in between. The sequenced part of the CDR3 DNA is TGTGCCAGCACCCAAGACCACGGCGGGGAGACC. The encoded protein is CASTQDHGGET. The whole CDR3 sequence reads CASTQDHGGETQYF.

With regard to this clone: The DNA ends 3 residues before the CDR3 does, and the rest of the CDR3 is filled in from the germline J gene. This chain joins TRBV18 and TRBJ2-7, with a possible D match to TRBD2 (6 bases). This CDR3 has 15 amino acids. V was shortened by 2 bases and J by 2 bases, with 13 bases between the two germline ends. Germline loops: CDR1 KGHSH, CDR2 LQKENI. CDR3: CASSPFSREAYEQYF. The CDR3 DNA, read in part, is TGTGCCAGCTCACCATTTTCCAGGGAGGCCTACGAG.

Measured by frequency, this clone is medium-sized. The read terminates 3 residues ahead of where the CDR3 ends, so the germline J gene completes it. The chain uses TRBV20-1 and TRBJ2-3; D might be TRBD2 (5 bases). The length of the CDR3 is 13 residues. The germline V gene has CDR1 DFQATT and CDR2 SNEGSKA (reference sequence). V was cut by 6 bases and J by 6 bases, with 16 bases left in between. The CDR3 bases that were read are TGCAGTGCCACCCCGACTACGAGGGATACG. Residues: CSATPTTRDT. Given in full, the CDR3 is CSATPTTRDTQYF.

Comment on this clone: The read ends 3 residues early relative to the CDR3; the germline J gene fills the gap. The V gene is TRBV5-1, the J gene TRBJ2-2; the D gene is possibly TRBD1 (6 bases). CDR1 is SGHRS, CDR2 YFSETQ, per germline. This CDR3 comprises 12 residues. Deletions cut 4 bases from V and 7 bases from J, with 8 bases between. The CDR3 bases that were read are TGCGCCAGCAGCCTACAGGGCGGGGAG. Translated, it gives CASSLQGGE. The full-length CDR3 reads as CASSLQGGELFF. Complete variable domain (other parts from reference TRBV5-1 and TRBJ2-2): KAGVTQTPRYLIKTRGQQVTLSCSPISGHRSVSWYQQTPGQGLQFLFEYFSETQRNKGNFPGRFSGRQFSNSRSEMNVSTLELGDSALYLCASSLQGGELFFGEGSRLTVL.

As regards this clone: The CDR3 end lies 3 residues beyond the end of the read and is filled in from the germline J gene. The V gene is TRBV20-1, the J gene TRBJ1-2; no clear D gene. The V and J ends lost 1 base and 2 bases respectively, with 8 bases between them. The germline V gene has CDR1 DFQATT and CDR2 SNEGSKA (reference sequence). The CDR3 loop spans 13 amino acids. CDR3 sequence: CSARGKANYGYTF. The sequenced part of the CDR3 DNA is TGCAGTGCTAGAGGAAAGGCAAACTATGGC.

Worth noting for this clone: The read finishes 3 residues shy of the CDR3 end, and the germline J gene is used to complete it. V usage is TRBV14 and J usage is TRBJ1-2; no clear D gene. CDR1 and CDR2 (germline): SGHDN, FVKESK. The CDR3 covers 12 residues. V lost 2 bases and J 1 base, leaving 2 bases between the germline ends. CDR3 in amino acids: CASSQLNYGYTF. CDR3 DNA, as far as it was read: TGTGCCAGCAGCCAACTTAACTATGGC. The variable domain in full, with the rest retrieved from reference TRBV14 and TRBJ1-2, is EAGVTQFPSHSVIEKGQTVTLRCDPISGHDNLYWYRRVMGKEIKFLLHFVKESKQDESGMPNNRFLAERTGGTYSTLKVQPAELEDSGVYFCASSQLNYGYTFGSGTRLTVV.

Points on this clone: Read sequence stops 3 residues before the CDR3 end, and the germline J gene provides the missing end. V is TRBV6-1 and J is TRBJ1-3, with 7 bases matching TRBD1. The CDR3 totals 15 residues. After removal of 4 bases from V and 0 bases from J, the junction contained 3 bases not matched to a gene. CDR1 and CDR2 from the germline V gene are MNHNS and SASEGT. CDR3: CASSGGDSSGNTIYF. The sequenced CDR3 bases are TGTGCCAGCAGTGGAGGGGACAGCTCTGGAAACACC.

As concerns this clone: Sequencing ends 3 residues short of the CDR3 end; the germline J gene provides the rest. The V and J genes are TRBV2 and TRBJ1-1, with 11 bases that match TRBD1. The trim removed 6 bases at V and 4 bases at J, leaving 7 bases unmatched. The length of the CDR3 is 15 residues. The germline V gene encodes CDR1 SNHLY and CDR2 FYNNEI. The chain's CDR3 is CASSMGQGVVTEAFF. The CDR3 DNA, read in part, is TGTGCCAGCAGCATGGGACAGGGGGTGGTCACTGAA.